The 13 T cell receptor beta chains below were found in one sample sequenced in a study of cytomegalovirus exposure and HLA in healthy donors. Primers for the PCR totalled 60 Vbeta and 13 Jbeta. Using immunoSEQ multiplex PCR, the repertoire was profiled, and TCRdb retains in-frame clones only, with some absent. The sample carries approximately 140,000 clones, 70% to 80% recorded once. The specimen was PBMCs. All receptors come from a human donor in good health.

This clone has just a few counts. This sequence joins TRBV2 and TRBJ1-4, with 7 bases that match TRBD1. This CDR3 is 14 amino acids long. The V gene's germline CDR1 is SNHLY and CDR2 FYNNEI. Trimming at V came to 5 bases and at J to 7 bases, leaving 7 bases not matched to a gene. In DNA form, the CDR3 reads TGTGCCAGCAGTATCGACAGGGTAGGTGAAAAACTGTTTTTT. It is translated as CASSIDRVGEKLFF.

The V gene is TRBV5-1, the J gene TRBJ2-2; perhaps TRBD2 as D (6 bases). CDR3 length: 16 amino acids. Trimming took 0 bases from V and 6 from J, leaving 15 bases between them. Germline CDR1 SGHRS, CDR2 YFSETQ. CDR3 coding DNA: TGCGCCAGCAGCTTGGTGGCGGGGCAGGTTGCCGGGGAGCTGTTTTTT. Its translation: CASSLVAGQVAGELFF.

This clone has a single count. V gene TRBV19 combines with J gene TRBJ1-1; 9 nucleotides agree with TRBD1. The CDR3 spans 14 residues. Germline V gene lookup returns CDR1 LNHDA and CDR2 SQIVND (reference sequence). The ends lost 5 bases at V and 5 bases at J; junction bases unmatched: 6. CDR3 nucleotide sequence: TGTGCCAGTAGTCCACAGGGGGCGAAGACTGAAGCTTTCTTT. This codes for CASSPQGAKTEAFF.

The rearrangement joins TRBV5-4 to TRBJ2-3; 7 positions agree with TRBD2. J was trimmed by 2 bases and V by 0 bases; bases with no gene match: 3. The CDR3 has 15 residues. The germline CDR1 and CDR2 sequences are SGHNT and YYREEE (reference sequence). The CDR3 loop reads CASSLDRGVTDTQYF. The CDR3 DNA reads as TGTGCCAGCAGCTTGGACCGGGGGGTCACAGATACGCAGTATTTT. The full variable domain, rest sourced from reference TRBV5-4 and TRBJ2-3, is ETGVTQSPTHLIKTRGQQVTLRCSSQSGHNTVSWYQQALGQGPQFIFQYYREEENGRGNFPPRFSGLQFPNYSSELNVNALELDDSALYLCASSLDRGVTDTQYFGPGTRLTVL.

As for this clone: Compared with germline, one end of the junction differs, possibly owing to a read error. The CDR3 DNA reads as TGTTCCAGCATCCCGACGGACCTAGCGGGGGGTCCGAGTGGGGAGCTGTTTTTT. Amino acids: CSSIPTDLAGGPSGELFF. The chain has TRBV7-9 and TRBJ2-2, with TRBD2 identical over 11 bases. The CDR3 is 18 residues long. Germline loops: CDR1 SEHNR, CDR2 FQNEAQ (reference sequence). The whole variable domain, remainder taken from reference TRBV7-9 and TRBJ2-2, is DTGVSQNPRHKITKRGQNVTFRCDPISEHNRLYWYRQTLGQGPEFLTYFQNEAQLEKSRLLSDRFSAERPKGSFSTLEIQRTEQGDSAMYLCSSIPTDLAGGPSGELFFGEGSRLTVL.

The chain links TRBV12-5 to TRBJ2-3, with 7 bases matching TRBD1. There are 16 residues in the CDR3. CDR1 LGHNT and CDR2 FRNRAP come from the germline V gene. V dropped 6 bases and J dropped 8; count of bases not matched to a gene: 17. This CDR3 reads CASGLKRGPAAGTQYF. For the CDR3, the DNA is TGTGCTAGTGGGCTCAAAAGGGGGCCAGCCGCGGGTACGCAGTATTTT.

The CDR3 spells CASSYSAGGLYNEQFF. CDR3 nucleotide sequence: TGTGCCAGCAGTTACTCTGCGGGAGGGCTATACAATGAGCAGTTCTTC. The rearrangement joins TRBV6-6 to TRBJ2-1, with 9 bases identical to TRBD2. The CDR3 has 16 residues. Germline V gene lookup returns CDR1 MNHNY and CDR2 SVGAGI (reference sequence). The V and J ends lost 0 bases and 4 bases, in that order; junction bases with no gene match: 4.

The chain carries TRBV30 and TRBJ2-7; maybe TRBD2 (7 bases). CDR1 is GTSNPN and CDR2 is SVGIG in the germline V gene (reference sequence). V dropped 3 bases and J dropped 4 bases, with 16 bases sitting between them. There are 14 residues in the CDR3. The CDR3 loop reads CAWRGGEGWYEQYF. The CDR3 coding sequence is TGTGCCTGGAGAGGGGGGGAGGGATGGTACGAGCAGTACTTC.

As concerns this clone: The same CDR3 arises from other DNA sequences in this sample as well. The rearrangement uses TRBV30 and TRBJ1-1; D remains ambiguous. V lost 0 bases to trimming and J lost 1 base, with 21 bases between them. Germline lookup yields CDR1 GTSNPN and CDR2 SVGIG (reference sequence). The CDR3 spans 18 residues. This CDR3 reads CAWSVELGGLGENTEAFF. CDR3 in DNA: TGTGCCTGGAGTGTAGAATTGGGAGGTCTCGGCGAGAACACTGAAGCTTTCTTT. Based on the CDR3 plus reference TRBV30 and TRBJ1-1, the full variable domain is SQTIHQWPATLVQPVGSPLSLECTVEGTSNPNLYWYRQAAGRGLQLLFYSVGIGQISSEVPQNLSASRPQDRQFILSSKKLLLSDSGFYLCAWSVELGGLGENTEAFFGQGTRLTVV.

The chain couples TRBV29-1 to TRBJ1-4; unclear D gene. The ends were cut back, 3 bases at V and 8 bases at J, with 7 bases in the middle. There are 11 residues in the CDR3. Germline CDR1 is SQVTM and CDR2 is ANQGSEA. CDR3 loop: CSVEGGEKLFF. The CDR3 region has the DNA TGCAGCGTTGAGGGAGGCGAAAAACTGTTTTTT.

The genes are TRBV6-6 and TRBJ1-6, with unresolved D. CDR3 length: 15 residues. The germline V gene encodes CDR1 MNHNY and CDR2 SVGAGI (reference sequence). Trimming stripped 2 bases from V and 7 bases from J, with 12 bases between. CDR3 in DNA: TGTGCCAGCAGTTACACCGGGGAGCACAATTCACCCCTCCACTTT. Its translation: CASSYTGEHNSPLHF.

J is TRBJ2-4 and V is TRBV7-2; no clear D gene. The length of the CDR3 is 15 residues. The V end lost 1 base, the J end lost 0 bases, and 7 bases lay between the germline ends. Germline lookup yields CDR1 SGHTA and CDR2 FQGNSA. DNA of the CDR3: TGTGCCAGCAGCTTAGGCCAACTAGCCAAAAACATTCAGTACTTC. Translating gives CASSLGQLAKNIQYF.

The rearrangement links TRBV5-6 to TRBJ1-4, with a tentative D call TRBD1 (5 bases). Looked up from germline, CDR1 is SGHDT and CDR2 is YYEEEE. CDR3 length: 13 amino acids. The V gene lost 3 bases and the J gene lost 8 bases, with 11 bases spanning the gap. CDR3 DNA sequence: TGTGCCAGCAGCTCCGGGGGGGACGAAAAACTGTTTTTT. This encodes CASSSGGDEKLFF.